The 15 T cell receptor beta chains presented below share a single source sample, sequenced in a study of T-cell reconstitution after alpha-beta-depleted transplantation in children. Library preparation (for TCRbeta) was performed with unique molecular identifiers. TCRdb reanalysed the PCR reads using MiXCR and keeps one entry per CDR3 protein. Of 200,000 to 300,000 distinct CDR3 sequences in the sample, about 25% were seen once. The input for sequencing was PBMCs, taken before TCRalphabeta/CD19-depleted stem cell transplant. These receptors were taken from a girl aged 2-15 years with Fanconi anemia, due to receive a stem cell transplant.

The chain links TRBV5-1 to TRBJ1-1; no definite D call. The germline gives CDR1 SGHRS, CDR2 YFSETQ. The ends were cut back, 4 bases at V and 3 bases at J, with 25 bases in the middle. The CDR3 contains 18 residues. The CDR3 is CASSPRVKPAKLDTEAFF. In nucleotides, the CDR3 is TGCGCCAGCAGCCCCCGTGTGAAGCCGGCAAAGTTGGACACTGAAGCTTTCTTT.

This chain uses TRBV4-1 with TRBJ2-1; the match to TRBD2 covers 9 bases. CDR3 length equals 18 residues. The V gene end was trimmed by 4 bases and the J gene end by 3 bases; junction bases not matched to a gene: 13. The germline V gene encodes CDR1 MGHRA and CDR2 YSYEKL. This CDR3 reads CASSPRSSGTLIYNEQFF. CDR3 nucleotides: TGCGCCAGCAGCCCTCGATCTAGCGGGACCTTGATCTACAATGAGCAGTTCTTC.

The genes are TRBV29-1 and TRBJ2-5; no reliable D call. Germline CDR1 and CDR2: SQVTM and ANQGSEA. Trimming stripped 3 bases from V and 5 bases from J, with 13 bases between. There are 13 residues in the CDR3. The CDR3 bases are TGCAGCGTTGAGCCGTTCCGGGCGGAGACCCAGTACTTC. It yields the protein CSVEPFRAETQYF. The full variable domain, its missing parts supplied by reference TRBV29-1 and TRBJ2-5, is SAVISQKPSRDICQRGTSLTIQCQVDSQVTMMFWYRQQPGQSLTLIATANQGSEATYESGFVIDKFPISRPNLTFSTLTVSNMSPEDSSIYLCSVEPFRAETQYFGPGTRLLVL.

The CDR3 reads CASSEQGTHGYTF. The CDR3 DNA sequence: TGTGCCAGCAGTGAACAGGGTACTCATGGCTACACCTTC. The V call is TRBV25-1, the J call TRBJ1-2, with D perhaps TRBD1 (5 bases). With 2 bases removed from V and 6 bases from J, the gap between germline ends came to 10 bases. The CDR3 extends over 13 amino acids. The V gene's germline CDR1 is MGHDK and CDR2 SYGVNS.

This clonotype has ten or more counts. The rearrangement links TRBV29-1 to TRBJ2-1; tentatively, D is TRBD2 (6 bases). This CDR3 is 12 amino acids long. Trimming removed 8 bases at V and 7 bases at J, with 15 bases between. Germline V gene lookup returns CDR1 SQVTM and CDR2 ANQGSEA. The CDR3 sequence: CSTGLRANEQFF. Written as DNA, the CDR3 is TGCAGCACGGGACTTAGGGCTAATGAGCAGTTCTTC.

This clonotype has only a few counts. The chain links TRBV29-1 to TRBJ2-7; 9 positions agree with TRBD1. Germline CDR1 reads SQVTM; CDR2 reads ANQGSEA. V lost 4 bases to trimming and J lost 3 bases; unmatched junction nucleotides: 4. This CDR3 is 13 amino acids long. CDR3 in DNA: TGCAGCGTTGGGACAGGGGACCTCTACGAGCAGTACTTC. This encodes CSVGTGDLYEQYF.

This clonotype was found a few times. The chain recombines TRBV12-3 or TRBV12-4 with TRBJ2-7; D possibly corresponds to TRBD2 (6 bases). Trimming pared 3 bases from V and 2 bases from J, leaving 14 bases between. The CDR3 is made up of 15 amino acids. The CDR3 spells CASSFIGGLTYEQYF. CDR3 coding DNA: TGTGCCAGCAGTTTTATAGGAGGGCTGACCTACGAGCAGTACTTC.

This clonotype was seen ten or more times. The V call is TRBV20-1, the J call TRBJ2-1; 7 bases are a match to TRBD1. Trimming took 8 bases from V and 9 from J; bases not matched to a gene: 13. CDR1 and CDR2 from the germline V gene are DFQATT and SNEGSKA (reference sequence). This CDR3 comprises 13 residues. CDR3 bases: TGCAGTTTACAGGGGCTCGTGGAAAGTGAGCAGTTCTTC. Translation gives CSLQGLVESEQFF.

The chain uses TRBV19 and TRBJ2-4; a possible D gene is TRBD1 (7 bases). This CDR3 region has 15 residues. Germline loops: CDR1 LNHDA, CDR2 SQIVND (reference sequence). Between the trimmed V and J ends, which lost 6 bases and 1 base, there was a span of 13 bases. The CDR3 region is CASSPTGRAKNIQYF. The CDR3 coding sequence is TGTGCCAGTAGCCCGACAGGGAGGGCCAAAAACATTCAGTACTTC.

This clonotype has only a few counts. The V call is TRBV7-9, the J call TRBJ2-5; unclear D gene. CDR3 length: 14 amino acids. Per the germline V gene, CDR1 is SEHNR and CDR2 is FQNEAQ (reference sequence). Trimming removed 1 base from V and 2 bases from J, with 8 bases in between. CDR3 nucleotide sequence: TGTGCCAGCAGCTTAGTCGAGCTGCAAGAGACCCAGTACTTC. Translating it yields CASSLVELQETQYF.

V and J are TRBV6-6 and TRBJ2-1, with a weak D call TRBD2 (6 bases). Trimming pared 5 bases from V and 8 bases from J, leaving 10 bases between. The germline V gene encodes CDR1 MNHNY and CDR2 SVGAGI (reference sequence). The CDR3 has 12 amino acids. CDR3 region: CASSLWGDEQFF. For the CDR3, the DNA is TGTGCCAGCAGTCTATGGGGGGATGAGCAGTTCTTC.

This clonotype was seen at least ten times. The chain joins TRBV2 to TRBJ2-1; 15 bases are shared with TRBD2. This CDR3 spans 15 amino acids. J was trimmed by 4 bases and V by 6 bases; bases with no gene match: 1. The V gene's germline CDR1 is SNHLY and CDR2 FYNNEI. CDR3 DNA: TGTGCCAGCAGGGGACTAGCGGGGGGTTACAATGAGCAGTTCTTC. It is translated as CASRGLAGGYNEQFF.

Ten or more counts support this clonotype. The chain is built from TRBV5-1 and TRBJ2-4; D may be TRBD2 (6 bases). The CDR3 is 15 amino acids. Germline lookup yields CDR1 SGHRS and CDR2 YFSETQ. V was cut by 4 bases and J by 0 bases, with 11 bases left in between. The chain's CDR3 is CASSRDLLAKNIQYF. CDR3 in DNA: TGCGCCAGCAGCAGGGACTTACTAGCCAAAAACATTCAGTACTTC. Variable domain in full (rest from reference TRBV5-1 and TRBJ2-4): KAGVTQTPRYLIKTRGQQVTLSCSPISGHRSVSWYQQTPGQGLQFLFEYFSETQRNKGNFPGRFSGRQFSNSRSEMNVSTLELGDSALYLCASSRDLLAKNIQYFGAGTRLSVL.

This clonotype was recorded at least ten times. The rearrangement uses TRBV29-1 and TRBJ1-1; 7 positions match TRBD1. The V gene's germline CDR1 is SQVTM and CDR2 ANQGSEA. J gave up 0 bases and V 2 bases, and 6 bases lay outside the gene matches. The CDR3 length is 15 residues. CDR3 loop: CSVEWEGAMNTEAFF. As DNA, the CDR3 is TGCAGCGTTGAATGGGAGGGGGCTATGAACACTGAAGCTTTCTTT.

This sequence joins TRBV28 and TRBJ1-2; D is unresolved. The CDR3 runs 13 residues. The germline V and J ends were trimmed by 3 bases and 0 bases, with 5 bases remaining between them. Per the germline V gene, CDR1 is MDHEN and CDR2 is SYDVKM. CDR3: CASSFRANYGYTF. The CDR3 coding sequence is TGTGCCAGCAGTTTTAGAGCTAACTATGGCTACACCTTC.